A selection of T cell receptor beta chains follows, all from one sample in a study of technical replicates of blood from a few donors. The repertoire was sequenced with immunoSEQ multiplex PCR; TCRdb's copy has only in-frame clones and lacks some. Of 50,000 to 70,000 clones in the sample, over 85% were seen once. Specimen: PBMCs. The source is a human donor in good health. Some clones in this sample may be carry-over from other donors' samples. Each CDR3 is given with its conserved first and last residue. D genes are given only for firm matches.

CDR3: CASSFFTRGGSNEQFF
DNA: TGTGCCAGCAGCTTCTTCACGAGGGGGGGGTCAAATGAGCAGTTCTTC
J: TRBJ2-1
V: TRBV7-2
D: -

CDR3: CASSPWGSGNTGELFF
DNA: TGTGCCAGCAGTCCCTGGGGTAGCGGGAACACCGGGGAGCTGTTTTTT
J: TRBJ2-2
V: TRBV27
D: -

CDR3: CASSLSSMETQYF
DNA: TGTGCCAGCAGCTTGTCTAGTATGGAGACCCAGTACTTC
J: TRBJ2-5
V: TRBV7-9
D: -

CDR3: CASSNYGNTEAFF
DNA: TGTGCCAGTAGCAACTACGGGAACACTGAAGCTTTCTTT
J: TRBJ1-1
V: TRBV19
D: -

CDR3: CASSQVVGGNNYGYTF
DNA: TGTGCCAGCAGCCAAGTTGTGGGAGGAAATAACTATGGCTACACCTTC
J: TRBJ1-2
V: TRBV4-2
D: -

CDR3: CASSLVRPTGFYTEAFF
DNA: TGTGCCAGCAGCTTAGTCCGCCCGACAGGTTTTTACACTGAAGCTTTCTTT
J: TRBJ1-1
V: TRBV7-8
D: -

CDR3: CASSPAGDEQFF
DNA: TGTGCCAGCAGCCCTGCGGGGGACGAGCAGTTCTTC
J: TRBJ2-1
V: TRBV5-6
D: TRBD2

CDR3: CASSKETSGSVQETQYF
DNA: TGTGCCAGCAGCAAAGAAACTAGCGGGAGCGTTCAAGAGACCCAGTACTTC
J: TRBJ2-5
V: TRBV21-1
D: -

CDR3: CASSAGLADYNEQFF
DNA: TGTGCCAGTAGTGCCGGACTAGCGGATTACAATGAGCAGTTCTTC
J: TRBJ2-1
V: TRBV19
D: TRBD2

CDR3: CASNPGRDSGYTF
DNA: TGTGCCAGCAACCCTGGCAGGGACTCTGGCTACACCTTC
J: TRBJ1-2
V: TRBV7-2
D: -

CDR3: CASTSGNLPYEQYF
DNA: TGTGCCAGTACTAGCGGGAACCTTCCCTACGAGCAGTACTTC
J: TRBJ2-7
V: TRBV19
D: TRBD2

CDR3: CASSLVSGFQETQYF
DNA: TGCGCCAGCAGCTTGGTTTCCGGGTTCCAAGAGACCCAGTACTTC
J: TRBJ2-5
V: TRBV5-1
D: -

CDR3: CSVADRGFEWGSYEQYF
DNA: TGCAGCGTTGCGGACAGGGGATTCGAGTGGGGCTCCTACGAGCAGTACTTC
J: TRBJ2-7
V: TRBV29-1
D: TRBD1